Ten or more counts support the clone carrying this T cell receptor beta chain. The use of genomic DNA as template underpinned the TCR beta VDJ and CDR3 profiling. TCRdb passed the reads through MiXCR, listing each CDR3 protein once. The table shows roughly 280,000 distinct CDR3 sequences, with around three fifths occurring only once. These data are taken from a study of CD8+CD57+ T cells in acquired aplastic anemia. Germline V gene data show CDR1 as SEHNR and CDR2 as FQNEAQ (reference sequence). V was pared by 2 bases and J by 1 base, with 8 bases between. This CDR3 is 14 amino acids long. Patients chosen for sequencing had CD8+CD57+ cells that had expanded, as shown by flow cytometry.

Sequenced: sorted CD4+, CD8+, or CD8+CD57+ T cells (not recorded which) from PBMCs. V is TRBV7-9 and J is TRBJ2-5, with a possible D match to TRBD2 (6 bases). The sequence was collected from a human donor with aplastic anemia. CDR3 bases: TGTGCCAGCAGCTTATTCGGGGGCCAAGAGACCCAGTACTTC. The encoded protein is CASSLFGGQETQYF.